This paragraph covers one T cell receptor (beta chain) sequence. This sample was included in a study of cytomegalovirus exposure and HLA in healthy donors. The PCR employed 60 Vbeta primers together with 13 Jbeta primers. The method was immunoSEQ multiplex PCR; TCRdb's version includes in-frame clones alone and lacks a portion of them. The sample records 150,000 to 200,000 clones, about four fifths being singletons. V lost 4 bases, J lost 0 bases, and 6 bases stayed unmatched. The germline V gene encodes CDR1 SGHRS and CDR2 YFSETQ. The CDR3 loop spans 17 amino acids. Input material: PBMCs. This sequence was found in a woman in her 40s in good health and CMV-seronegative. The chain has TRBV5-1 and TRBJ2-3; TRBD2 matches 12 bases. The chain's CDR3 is CASSARTSGVSTDTQYF. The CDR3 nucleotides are TGCGCCAGCAGCGCCAGGACTAGCGGGGTTAGCACAGATACGCAGTATTTT.